A selection of T cell receptor beta chains follows, all from one sample in a study of blood T cell repertoires in COVID-19. This table comes from immunoSEQ multiplex PCR, and its TCRdb copy is limited to in-frame clones, with some not included. The table has some 110,000 clones, 75% to 95% seen once. The source material was peripheral blood. All receptors come from a human donor with active COVID-19. The donor label of this sample is uncertain. Both conserved end residues are part of each CDR3. Some rows mark clone size as missing; the rest say once, few, many or name a class of expanded clone.

j_call clone_size v_call cdr3_aa
TRBJ1-3 - TRBV19 CASSIGGSSGNTIYF
TRBJ2-5 - TRBV28 CASSLGQTDQETQYF
TRBJ1-4 - TRBV10-1 CASSVNRGQEKLFF
TRBJ2-7 - TRBV7-9 CASSFGTGVYEQYF
TRBJ2-7 - TRBV7-9 CASSLALGDREQYF
TRBJ1-1 - TRBV6-2/TRBV6-3 CASSYWTGRGTEAFF
TRBJ2-7 - TRBV7-9 CASSQDGRDYEQYF
TRBJ2-7 once TRBV18 CASSPLPGTSLDYEQYF
TRBJ1-1 - TRBV7-2 CASSLHTNTEAFF
TRBJ1-2 few TRBV5-1 CASSLTGSDGYTF
TRBJ2-3 - TRBV19 CASSSRGGTGGGTDTQYF
TRBJ2-1 - TRBV10-3 CAIPGQHYNEQFF
TRBJ2-1 - TRBV12-3/TRBV12-4 CASSLWRGFEQFF
TRBJ2-5 - TRBV2 CASSVSTSGLQETQYF
TRBJ2-3 - TRBV28 CASSPSPGQASTDTQYF
TRBJ2-1 once TRBV7-2 CASTLDGGAGDEQFF
TRBJ1-1 - TRBV4-1 CASSPRQGGTEAFF
TRBJ1-6 - TRBV4-2 CASSQPQGASNSPLHF
TRBJ1-2 - TRBV12-3/TRBV12-4 CASSLPPGVGYTF
TRBJ2-3 - TRBV2 CASSEMAGGLTDTQYF